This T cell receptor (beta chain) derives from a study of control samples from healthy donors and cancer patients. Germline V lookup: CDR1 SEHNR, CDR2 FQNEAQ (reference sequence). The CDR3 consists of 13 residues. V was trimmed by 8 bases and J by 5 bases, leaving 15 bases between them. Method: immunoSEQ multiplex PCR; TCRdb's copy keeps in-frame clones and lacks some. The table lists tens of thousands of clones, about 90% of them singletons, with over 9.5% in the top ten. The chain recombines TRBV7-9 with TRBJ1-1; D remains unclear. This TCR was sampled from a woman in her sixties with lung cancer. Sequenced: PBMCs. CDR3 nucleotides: TGTGCCAGCCTCCCGACCGTAGTGACTGAAGCTTTCTTT. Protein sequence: CASLPTVVTEAFF.